This T cell receptor beta chain was recovered during a study of blood T cell repertoires in COVID-19. V was shortened by 5 bases and J by 0 bases, with 8 bases between the two germline ends. Per the germline V gene, CDR1 is LNHDA and CDR2 is SQIVND (reference sequence). The CDR3 consists of 15 residues. Only in-frame clones appear in the TCRdb table, and some are missing; sequencing was by immunoSEQ multiplex PCR. The sample lists 300,000 to 350,000 clones, 87% seen once, with 9.5% to 10% in the top ten. V is TRBV19 and J is TRBJ2-6, with D hard to call. This TCR came from a man younger than 40 with COVID-19, enrolled during active disease. The specimen sequenced was peripheral blood. CDR3 sequence: CASSQYSSGANVLTF. CDR3 bases: TGTGCCAGTAGTCAATACAGCTCTGGGGCCAACGTCCTGACTTTC.